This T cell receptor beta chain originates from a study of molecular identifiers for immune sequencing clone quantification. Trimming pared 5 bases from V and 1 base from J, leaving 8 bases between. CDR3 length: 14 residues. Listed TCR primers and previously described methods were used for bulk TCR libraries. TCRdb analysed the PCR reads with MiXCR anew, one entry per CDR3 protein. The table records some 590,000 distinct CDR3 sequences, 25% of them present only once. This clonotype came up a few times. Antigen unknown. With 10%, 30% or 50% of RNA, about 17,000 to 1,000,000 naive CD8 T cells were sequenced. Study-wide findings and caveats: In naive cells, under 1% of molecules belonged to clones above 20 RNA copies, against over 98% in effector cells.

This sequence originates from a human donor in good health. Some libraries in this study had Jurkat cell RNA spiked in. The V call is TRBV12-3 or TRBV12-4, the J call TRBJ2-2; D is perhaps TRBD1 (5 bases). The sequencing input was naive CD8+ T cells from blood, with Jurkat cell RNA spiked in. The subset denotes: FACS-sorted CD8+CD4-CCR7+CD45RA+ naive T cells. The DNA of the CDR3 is TGTGCCAGCAGTATACAGGAGAACACCGGGGAGCTGTTTTTT. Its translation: CASSIQENTGELFF.